This T cell receptor beta chain was captured by sequencing in a study of regulatory T cells in long-lasting Graves disease. This clonotype was detected ten times or more. V lost 1 base and J lost 0, with 11 bases in between. Germline V lookup: CDR1 SGHRS, CDR2 YFSETQ. This CDR3 is 16 amino acids long. Noted time point: newly diagnosed GD, antithyroid drugs for less than 3 months. Preparation of the TCR library used RNA extracted from PBMCs. Both iRepertoire HTBI primers and Arm-PCR of CDR3 regions were used to build the TCR beta libraries. Original analysis: Identification yielded around 64 TRBV and 15 or so TRBJ segments across samples. Via MiXCR, TCRdb re-called the multiplex PCR reads, giving one row per CDR3 protein. The V and J calls, along with clone size, are taken from TCRdb and not from the paper's own processing. The repertoire holds about 220,000 distinct CDR3 sequences, with roughly 19% as singletons.

These same records also appear under a second study, on T cells in Graves' hyperthyroidism and ophthalmopathy.

Specimen: peripheral blood mononuclear cells (PBMCs), collected at new diagnosis, from a patient treated with antithyroid drugs. The J gene is TRBJ2-1, the V gene TRBV5-1; D is uncertain. The receptor comes from a woman in her twenties or thirties with Graves disease. This CDR3 reads CASSLFAASSYNEQFF. The CDR3 DNA reads TGCGCCAGCAGCTTGTTTGCGGCTAGCTCCTACAATGAGCAGTTCTTC.